This TCR beta chain was profiled in a study of blood T cell repertoires in COVID-19. Study at large: COVID-19 samples from acute and convalescent phases originated in the United States, Italy and Spain. Nucleic acid was either cDNA or gDNA, and it came from T cells, B-cell-depleted T cells, or PBMCs.

Germline assignment: CDR1 MNHEY and CDR2 SVGAGI. The CDR3 consists of 15 residues. Trimming removed 5 bases from V and 4 bases from J, with 17 bases in between. Methods used by the authors: It was from reference gene primer amplification that nucleated cell counts were estimated. Profiled with immunoSEQ multiplex PCR; TCRdb holds only in-frame clones, not every one. For V, J and clone size, that table is used; D and trimming come from the DNA. The repertoire has approximately 200,000 clones, over 75% of them found once; the top ten carry 10% to 11%. The chain uses TRBV6-5 and TRBJ1-2, with a possible D match to TRBD1 (6 bases). Sequenced material: peripheral blood. The origin of this receptor is a human donor with active or convalescent COVID-19. The donor label of this sample is uncertain. CDR3 DNA: TGTGCCAGCAGTCCCGGGGGGGGCAGGGGCTATGGCTACACCTTC. Translation: CASSPGGGRGYGYTF.